The clone carrying this T cell receptor (beta chain) has a handful of counts. The PCR employed 60 Vbeta primers together with 13 Jbeta primers. Assay used: immunoSEQ multiplex PCR; TCRdb lists only in-frame clones, some missing. The sample yields more than 100,000 clones, more than 60% seen once. From germline, CDR1 is MNHEY and CDR2 SVGAGI. V shed 8 bases, J shed 4 bases, and the junction held 5 bases outside the gene matches. The CDR3 runs to 14 residues. These data belong to a study of cytomegalovirus exposure and HLA in healthy donors. The source material was PBMCs. V gene TRBV6-5 combines with J gene TRBJ2-7; 13 bases match TRBD2. This TCR came from a woman aged 18-30 years in good health and CMV-seronegative. The CDR3 nucleotides are TGTGCCAGCCTTAAGACTAGCGGGAGGTACGAGCAGTACTTC. It encodes CASLKTSGRYEQYF.